The TCR beta chain described here comes from a study of T cells in localized non-small cell lung cancer. Study results and caveats: In uninvolved adjacent lung, T cell clonality reached its highest value, exceeding tumor.

CDR3 length: 11 amino acids. The V and J ends lost 6 bases and 5 bases respectively, with 9 bases between them. Germline CDR1 reads SGHRS; CDR2 reads YFSETQ. Clones were read by immunoSEQ multiplex PCR, and TCRdb kept only the in-frame ones, dropping some. The table has roughly 40,000 clones, over 75% seen once. About this clone: Its antigen is currently unknown.

V gene TRBV5-1 combines with J gene TRBJ2-7, with D maybe TRBD2 (6 bases). This TCR came from a woman aged 35-75 years with stage I lung adenocarcinoma. The sequencing here drew on peripheral blood, taken before any cancer treatment. For the CDR3, the DNA is TGCGCCAGCACCTGGGGGGACGAGCAGTACTTC. Protein: CASTWGDEQYF.